This T cell receptor (beta chain) was found in a study of human T cells and chemical hapten exposure. Study details: While the approximately 25-week study was under way, patients received diphenylcyclopropenone on the scalp every week. It was small differences in pooled library volume that mainly caused per-sample TCR yields to vary.

The trim removed 1 base at V and 6 bases at J, leaving 18 bases unmatched. The CDR3 consists of 19 residues. In germline, CDR1 is MGHRA, CDR2 YSYEKL. From the RACE reads, TCRdb called clonotypes with MiXCR, one entry per CDR3 protein. The repertoire consists of some 51,000 distinct CDR3 sequences, with about 9.4% occurring once and the leading ten covering 14%. The time point denotes: pre-sensitization, week 0. As for treatment: therapeutic diphenylcyclopropenone sensitization with weekly scalp DPC. Patch tests were applied only after blood draws. The specimen was whole blood, collected in connection with sensitization to the hapten diphenylcyclopropenone (DPC). The TCR sequence derives from a woman aged 35 to 49 with alopecia areata. Some clones in this sample may be carry-over from other donors' samples. This rearrangement joins TRBV4-1 to TRBJ2-3, with 8 bases lining up with TRBD1. The CDR3 here is CASSQGPARTGLYQDTQYF. The CDR3 nucleotides read TGCGCCAGCAGCCAAGGTCCCGCCCGGACAGGGCTTTATCAGGATACGCAGTATTTT.